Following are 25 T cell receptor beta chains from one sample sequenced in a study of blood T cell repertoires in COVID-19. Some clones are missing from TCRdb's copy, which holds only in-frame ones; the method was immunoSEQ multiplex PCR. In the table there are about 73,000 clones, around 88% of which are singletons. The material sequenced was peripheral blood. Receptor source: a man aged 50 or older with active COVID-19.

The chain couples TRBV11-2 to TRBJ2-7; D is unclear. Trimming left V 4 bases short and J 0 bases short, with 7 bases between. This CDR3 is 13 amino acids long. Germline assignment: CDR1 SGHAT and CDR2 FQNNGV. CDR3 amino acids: CASSSDISYEQYF. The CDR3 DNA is TGTGCCAGCAGCTCCGACATCTCCTACGAGCAGTACTTC.

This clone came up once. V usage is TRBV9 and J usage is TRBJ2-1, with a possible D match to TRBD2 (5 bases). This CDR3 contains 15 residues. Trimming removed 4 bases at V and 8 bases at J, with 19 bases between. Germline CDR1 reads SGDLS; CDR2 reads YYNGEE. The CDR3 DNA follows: TGTGCCAGCAGCCCCAGAGGGCTTAGGGAAGATGAGCAGTTCTTC. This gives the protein CASSPRGLREDEQFF.

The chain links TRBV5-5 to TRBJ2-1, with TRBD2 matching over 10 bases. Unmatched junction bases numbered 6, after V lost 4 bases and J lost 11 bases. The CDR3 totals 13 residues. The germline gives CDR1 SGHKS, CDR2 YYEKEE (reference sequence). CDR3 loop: CASSPRTSGQQFF. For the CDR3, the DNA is TGTGCCAGCAGCCCCAGGACTAGCGGTCAGCAGTTCTTC.

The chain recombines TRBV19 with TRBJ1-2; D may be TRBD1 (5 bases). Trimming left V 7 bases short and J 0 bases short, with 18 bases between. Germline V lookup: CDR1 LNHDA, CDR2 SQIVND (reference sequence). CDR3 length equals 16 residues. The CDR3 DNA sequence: TGTGCCAGTAAAGAGGTTGGGGCGCAAGCTAACTATGGCTACACCTTC. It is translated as CASKEVGAQANYGYTF.

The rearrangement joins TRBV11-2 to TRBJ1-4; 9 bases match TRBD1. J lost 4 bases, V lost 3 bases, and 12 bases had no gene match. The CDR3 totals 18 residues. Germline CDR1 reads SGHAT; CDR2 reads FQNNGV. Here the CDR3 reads CASSFMSPGTGLNEKLFF. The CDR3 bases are TGTGCCAGCAGCTTCATGTCCCCCGGGACAGGGCTTAATGAAAAACTGTTTTTT.

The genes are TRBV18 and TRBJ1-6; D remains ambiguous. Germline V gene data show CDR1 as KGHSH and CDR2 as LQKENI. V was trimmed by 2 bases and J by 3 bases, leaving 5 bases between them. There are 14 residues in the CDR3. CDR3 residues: CASSPEFYNSPLHF. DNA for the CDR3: TGTGCCAGCTCACCAGAGTTCTATAATTCACCCCTCCACTTT.

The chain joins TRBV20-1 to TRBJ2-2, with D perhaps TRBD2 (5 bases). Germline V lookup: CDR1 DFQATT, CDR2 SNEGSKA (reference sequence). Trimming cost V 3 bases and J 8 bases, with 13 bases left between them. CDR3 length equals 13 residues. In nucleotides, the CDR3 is TGCAGTGCTAGTAGGCTAGCCGGGGGGGAGCTGTTTTTT. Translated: CSASRLAGGELFF.

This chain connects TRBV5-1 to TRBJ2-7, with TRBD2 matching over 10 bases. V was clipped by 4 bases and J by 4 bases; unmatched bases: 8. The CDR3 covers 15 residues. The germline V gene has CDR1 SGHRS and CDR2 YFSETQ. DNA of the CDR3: TGCGCCAGCAGCCTCCGGACTAGCGGAGGATACGAGCAGTACTTC. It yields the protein CASSLRTSGGYEQYF.

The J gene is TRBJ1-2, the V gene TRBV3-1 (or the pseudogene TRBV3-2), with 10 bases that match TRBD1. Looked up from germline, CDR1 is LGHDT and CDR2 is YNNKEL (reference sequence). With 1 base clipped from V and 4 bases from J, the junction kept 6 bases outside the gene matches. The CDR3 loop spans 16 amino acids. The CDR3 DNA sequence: TGTGCCAGCAGCCAAGGTGGGACAGGGGAACGCTATGGCTACACCTTC. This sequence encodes CASSQGGTGERYGYTF.

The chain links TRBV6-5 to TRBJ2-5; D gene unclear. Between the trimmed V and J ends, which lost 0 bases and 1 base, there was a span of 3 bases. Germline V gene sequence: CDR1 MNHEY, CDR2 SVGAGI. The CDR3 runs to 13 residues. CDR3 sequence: CASSYSSQETQYF. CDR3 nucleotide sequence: TGTGCCAGCAGTTACTCGAGCCAAGAGACCCAGTACTTC.

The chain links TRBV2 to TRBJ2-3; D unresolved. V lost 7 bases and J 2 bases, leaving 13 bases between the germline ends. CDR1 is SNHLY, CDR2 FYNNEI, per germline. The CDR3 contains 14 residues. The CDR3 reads CASILARSTDTQYF. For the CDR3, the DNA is TGTGCCAGCATTCTGGCCAGGTCCACAGATACGCAGTATTTT.

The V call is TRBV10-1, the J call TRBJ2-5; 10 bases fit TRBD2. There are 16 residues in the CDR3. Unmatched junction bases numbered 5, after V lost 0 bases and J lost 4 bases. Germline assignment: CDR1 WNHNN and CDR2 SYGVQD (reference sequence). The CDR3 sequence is CASSESLLAGAETQYF. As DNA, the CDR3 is TGCGCCAGCAGTGAGTCCTTGCTAGCGGGGGCAGAGACCCAGTACTTC.

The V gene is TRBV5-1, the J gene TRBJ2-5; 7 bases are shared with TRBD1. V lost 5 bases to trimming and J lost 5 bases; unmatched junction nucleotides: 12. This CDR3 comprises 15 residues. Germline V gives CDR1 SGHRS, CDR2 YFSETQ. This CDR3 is CASRTTGVKGETQYF. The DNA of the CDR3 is TGCGCCAGCAGAACCACAGGGGTGAAGGGGGAGACCCAGTACTTC.

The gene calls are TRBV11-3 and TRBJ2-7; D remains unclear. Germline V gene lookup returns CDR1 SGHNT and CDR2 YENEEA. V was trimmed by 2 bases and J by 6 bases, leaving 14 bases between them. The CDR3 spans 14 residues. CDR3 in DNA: TGTGCCAGCAGCTTATCGGCCAATTCGGGCGAGCAGTACTTC. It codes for CASSLSANSGEQYF. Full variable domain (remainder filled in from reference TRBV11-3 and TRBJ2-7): EAGVVQSPRYKIIEKKQPVAFWCNPISGHNTLYWYLQNLGQGPELLIRYENEEAVDDSQLPKDRFSAERLKGVDSTLKIQPAELGDSAVYLCASSLSANSGEQYFGPGTRLTVT.

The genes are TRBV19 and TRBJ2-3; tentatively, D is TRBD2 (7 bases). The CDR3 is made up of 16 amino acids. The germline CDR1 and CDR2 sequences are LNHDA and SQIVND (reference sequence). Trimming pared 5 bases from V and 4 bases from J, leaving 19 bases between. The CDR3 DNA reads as TGTGCCAGTAGTCGCCCTTCGGGGGGCCGAGCAGATACGCAGTATTTT. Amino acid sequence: CASSRPSGGRADTQYF.

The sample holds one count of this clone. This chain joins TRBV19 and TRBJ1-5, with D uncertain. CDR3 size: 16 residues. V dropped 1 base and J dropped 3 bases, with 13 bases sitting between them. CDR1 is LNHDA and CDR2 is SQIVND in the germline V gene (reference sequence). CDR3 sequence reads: CASSIGDSVYNQPQHF. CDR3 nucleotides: TGTGCCAGTAGTATAGGAGACTCTGTGTACAATCAGCCCCAGCATTTT. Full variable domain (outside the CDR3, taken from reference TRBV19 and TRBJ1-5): DGGITQSPKYLFRKEGQNVTLSCEQNLNHDAMYWYRQDPGQGLRLIYYSQIVNDFQKGDIAEGYSVSREKKESFPLTVTSAQKNPTAFYLCASSIGDSVYNQPQHFGDGTRLSIL.

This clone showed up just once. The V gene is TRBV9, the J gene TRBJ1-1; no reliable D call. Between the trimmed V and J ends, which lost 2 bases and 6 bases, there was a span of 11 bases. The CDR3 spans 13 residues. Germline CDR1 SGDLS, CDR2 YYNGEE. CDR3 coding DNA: TGTGCCAGCAGCGTTTCCCGGAGCTCTGAAGCTTTCTTT. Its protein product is CASSVSRSSEAFF.

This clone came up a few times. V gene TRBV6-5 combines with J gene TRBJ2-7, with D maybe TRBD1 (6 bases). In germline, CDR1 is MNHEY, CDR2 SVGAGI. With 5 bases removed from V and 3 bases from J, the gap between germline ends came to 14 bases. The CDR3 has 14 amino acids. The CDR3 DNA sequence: TGTGCCAGCAGTACAGACAGGTACGGCTACGAGCAGTACTTC. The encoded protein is CASSTDRYGYEQYF.

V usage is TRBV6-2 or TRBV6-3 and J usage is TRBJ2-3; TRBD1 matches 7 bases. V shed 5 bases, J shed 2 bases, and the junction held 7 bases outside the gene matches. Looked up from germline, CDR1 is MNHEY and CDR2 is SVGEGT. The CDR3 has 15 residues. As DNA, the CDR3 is TGTGCCAGCAGTCGTGGGACAGCGTACACAGATACGCAGTATTTT. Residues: CASSRGTAYTDTQYF.

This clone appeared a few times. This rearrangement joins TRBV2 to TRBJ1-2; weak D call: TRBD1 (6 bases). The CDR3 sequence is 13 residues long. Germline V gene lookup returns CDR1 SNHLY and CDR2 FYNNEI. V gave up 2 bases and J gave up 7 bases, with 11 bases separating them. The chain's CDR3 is CASSEQGSVGYTF. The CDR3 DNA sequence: TGTGCCAGCAGTGAACAGGGGTCGGTTGGCTACACCTTC.

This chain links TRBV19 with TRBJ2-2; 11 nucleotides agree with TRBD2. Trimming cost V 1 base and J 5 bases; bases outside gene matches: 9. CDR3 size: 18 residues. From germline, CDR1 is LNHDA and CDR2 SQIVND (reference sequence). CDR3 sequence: CASSIGLAGPSGTGELFF. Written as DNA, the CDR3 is TGTGCCAGTAGTATAGGACTAGCGGGACCTTCGGGGACCGGGGAGCTGTTTTTT.

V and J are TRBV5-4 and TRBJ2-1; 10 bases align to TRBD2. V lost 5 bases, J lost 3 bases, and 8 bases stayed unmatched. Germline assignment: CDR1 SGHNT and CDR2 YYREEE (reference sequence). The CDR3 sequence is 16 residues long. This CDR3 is CASSYTSGAIYNEQFF. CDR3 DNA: TGTGCCAGCAGTTATACTAGCGGGGCGATCTACAATGAGCAGTTCTTC.

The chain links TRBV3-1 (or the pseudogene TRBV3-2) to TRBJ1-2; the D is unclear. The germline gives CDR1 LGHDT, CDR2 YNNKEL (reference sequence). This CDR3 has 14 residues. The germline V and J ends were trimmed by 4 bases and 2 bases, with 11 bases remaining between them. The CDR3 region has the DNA TGTGCCAGCAGCCCCGCGGATAGGAACTATGGCTACACCTTC. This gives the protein CASSPADRNYGYTF.

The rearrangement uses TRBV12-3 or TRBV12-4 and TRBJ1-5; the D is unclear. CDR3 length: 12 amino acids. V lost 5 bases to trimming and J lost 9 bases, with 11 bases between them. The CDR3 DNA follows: TGTGCCAGCAGTCCCTCCAGAGGGCCCCAGCATTTT. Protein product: CASSPSRGPQHF.

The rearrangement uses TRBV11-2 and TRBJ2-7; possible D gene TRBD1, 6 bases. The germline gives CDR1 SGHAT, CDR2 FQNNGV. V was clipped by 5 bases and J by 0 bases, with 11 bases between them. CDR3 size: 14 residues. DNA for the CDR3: TGTGCCAGCAGCCCTAGACAGGTCTCCTACGAGCAGTACTTC. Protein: CASSPRQVSYEQYF.